The 26 T cell receptor beta chains presented below share a single source sample, sequenced in a study of cytomegalovirus exposure and HLA in healthy donors. Both 60 Vbeta primers and 13 Jbeta primers went into the PCR. Assay: immunoSEQ multiplex PCR; the TCRdb copy retains only in-frame clones and omits some. The table for this sample gives about 40,000 clones. Material: PBMCs. The receptors come from a man aged 40-50 years in good health and CMV-seropositive.

The J gene is TRBJ1-3, the V gene TRBV13; D gene unclear. The V end was cut by 5 bases, the J end by 0 bases, with 14 bases between. The CDR3 sequence is 16 residues long. Per the germline V gene, CDR1 is PRHDT and CDR2 is FYEKMQ (reference sequence). The CDR3 is CASSPGFVGSGNTIYF. The CDR3 DNA follows: TGTGCCAGCAGCCCCGGGTTCGTGGGCTCTGGAAACACCATATATTTT.

The chain links TRBV28 to TRBJ2-5; D unresolved. Looked up from germline, CDR1 is MDHEN and CDR2 is SYDVKM. With 6 bases removed from V and 11 bases from J, the gap between germline ends came to 16 bases. The CDR3 spans 12 residues. CDR3 nucleotide sequence: TGTGCCAGCAGATCCCCCTCGGAGAGACAGTACTTC. As protein: CASRSPSERQYF.

This chain connects TRBV7-9 to TRBJ2-2, with D unresolved. The V and J ends lost 5 bases and 1 base respectively, with 8 bases between them. CDR3 length equals 14 residues. Germline lookup yields CDR1 SEHNR and CDR2 FQNEAQ (reference sequence). CDR3 residues: CASSPVKNTGELFF. The CDR3 coding sequence is TGTGCCAGCAGCCCGGTTAAGAACACCGGGGAGCTGTTTTTT.

The CDR3 is CASSDPQGVGNSPLHF. The CDR3 DNA reads as TGTGCCAGCAGCGACCCACAGGGGGTTGGAAATTCACCCCTCCACTTT. J is TRBJ1-6 and V is TRBV6-6; TRBD1 matches 8 bases. Germline V gene lookup returns CDR1 MNHNY and CDR2 SVGAGI (reference sequence). This CDR3 region has 16 residues. The junction had 11 bases not matched to a gene; V was cut back by 6 bases and J by 7 bases.

The rearrangement uses TRBV9 and TRBJ2-1, with a weak D call TRBD2 (7 bases). CDR1 SGDLS and CDR2 YYNGEE come from the germline V gene. V was shortened by 0 bases and J by 3 bases, with 19 bases between the two germline ends. The CDR3 contains 18 residues. The CDR3 is CASSVGGGEGGGYNEQFF. The CDR3 nucleotides are TGTGCCAGCAGCGTAGGAGGAGGGGAGGGAGGGGGCTACAATGAGCAGTTCTTC.

The rearrangement uses TRBV7-3 and TRBJ2-1, with TRBD2 as a possible D gene (6 bases). V dropped 8 bases and J dropped 5 bases, with 16 bases sitting between them. The CDR3 length is 14 residues. The germline gives CDR1 SGHTA, CDR2 FQGTGA. The CDR3: CASGVGGSDNEQFF. CDR3 in DNA: TGTGCCAGCGGGGTGGGGGGTTCAGACAATGAGCAGTTCTTC.

This chain uses TRBV5-5 with TRBJ2-2; D is possibly TRBD2 (7 bases). Germline loops: CDR1 SGHKS, CDR2 YYEKEE (reference sequence). Trimming removed 3 bases at V and 1 base at J, with 13 bases between. This CDR3 has 16 residues. The CDR3 spells CASSWGGTLNTGELFF. In DNA, the CDR3 is TGTGCCAGCAGCTGGGGGGGGACATTGAACACCGGGGAGCTGTTTTTT.

The rearrangement links TRBV6-1 to TRBJ1-1, with D uncertain. This CDR3 comprises 13 residues. Germline V CDR1 and CDR2: MNHNS, SASEGT. V was trimmed by 5 bases and J by 0 bases, leaving 7 bases between them. As DNA, the CDR3 is TGTGCCAGCAGTTCCGGGGTGAACACTGAAGCTTTCTTT. This translates into CASSSGVNTEAFF.

This chain uses TRBV4-1 with TRBJ2-1; possible D gene TRBD2, 6 bases. The V and J ends lost 5 bases and 5 bases respectively, with 16 bases between them. Germline-derived CDR1 and CDR2 are MGHRA and YSYEKL. This CDR3 region has 15 residues. The CDR3 reads CASSSRGTGDNEQFF. CDR3 in DNA: TGCGCCAGCAGCTCCCGTGGGACGGGGGACAATGAGCAGTTCTTC.

The chain carries TRBV28 and TRBJ1-2; possibly TRBD1 for D (5 bases). V lost 7 bases, J lost 7 bases, and 22 bases lay in between. The CDR3 contains 15 residues. The germline gives CDR1 MDHEN, CDR2 SYDVKM. The CDR3 nucleotides are TGTGCCAGCATCCCCCTTGGGAGGCGGGACGCTGGCTACACCTTC. Protein: CASIPLGRRDAGYTF.

This chain connects TRBV21-1 to TRBJ2-7; the DNA was not used to check the table's D call, TRBD2. TRBV21-1 is noted as a pseudogene. The CDR3 contains 17 residues. CDR3 loop: CASSKCRTSGSSYEQYF. The CDR3 nucleotides read TGTGCCAGCAGCAAATGCCGGACTAGCGGGAGCTCCTACGAGCAGTACTTC.

This chain uses TRBV7-9 with TRBJ1-1, with D perhaps TRBD1 (5 bases). V dropped 5 bases and J dropped 4 bases, with 11 bases sitting between them. Germline V gene lookup returns CDR1 SEHNR and CDR2 FQNEAQ (reference sequence). The CDR3 is 13 residues long. CDR3 DNA: TGTGCCAGCAGCCTAAGACAGTTCACTGAAGCTTTCTTT. It encodes CASSLRQFTEAFF. Full variable domain (outside the CDR3, taken from reference TRBV7-9 and TRBJ1-1): DTGVSQNPRHKITKRGQNVTFRCDPISEHNRLYWYRQTLGQGPEFLTYFQNEAQLEKSRLLSDRFSAERPKGSFSTLEIQRTEQGDSAMYLCASSLRQFTEAFFGQGTRLTVV.

This rearrangement joins TRBV28 to TRBJ2-7; 7 nucleotides match TRBD1. J gave up 5 bases and V 6 bases, and 10 bases lay outside the gene matches. Germline loops: CDR1 MDHEN, CDR2 SYDVKM. There are 14 residues in the CDR3. In DNA form, the CDR3 reads TGTGCCAGCAGCAACCGGGACAGACAGGACGAGCAGTACTTC. It encodes CASSNRDRQDEQYF.

This chain uses TRBV7-2 with TRBJ2-5, with 7 bases aligning to TRBD1. Germline assignment: CDR1 SGHTA and CDR2 FQGNSA. This CDR3 contains 15 residues. Trimming at V came to 5 bases and at J to 5 bases, leaving 11 bases not matched to a gene. CDR3 bases: TGTGCCAGCAGCCTCCGACAGGGATTCATGGAGACCCAGTACTTC. This encodes CASSLRQGFMETQYF.

The rearrangement joins TRBV14 to TRBJ2-4, with 7 bases that match TRBD2. Looked up from germline, CDR1 is SGHDN and CDR2 is FVKESK. V lost 3 bases to trimming and J lost 3 bases; unmatched junction nucleotides: 2. The CDR3 is made up of 14 amino acids. As DNA, the CDR3 is TGTGCCAGCAGCCACGGGACTAACAAAAACATTCAGTACTTC. Its protein product is CASSHGTNKNIQYF.

The gene calls are TRBV18 and TRBJ2-5; TRBD1 matches 8 bases. Trimming cost V 8 bases and J 2 bases; bases outside gene matches: 4. This CDR3 contains 13 residues. Germline values: CDR1 KGHSH, CDR2 LQKENI. The chain's CDR3 is CASTRGPQETQYF. The CDR3 DNA reads as TGTGCCAGCACCAGGGGGCCTCAAGAGACCCAGTACTTC. The full variable domain, in which reference TRBV18 and TRBJ2-5 provide the parts outside the CDR3, is NAGVMQNPRHLVRRRGQEARLRCSPMKGHSHVYWYRQLPEEGLKFMVYLQKENIIDESGMPKERFSAEFPKEGPSILRIQQVVRGDSAAYFCASTRGPQETQYFGPGTRLLVL.

This chain links TRBV6-1 with TRBJ2-7, with a tentative D call TRBD1 (6 bases). The CDR3 length is 14 residues. Trimming pared 7 bases from V and 0 bases from J, leaving 13 bases between. The germline gives CDR1 MNHNS, CDR2 SASEGT. CDR3 sequence reads: CASIQGQSSYEQYF. CDR3 bases: TGTGCCAGCATTCAGGGACAAAGCTCCTACGAGCAGTACTTC.

CDR3: CAIVPQGAGANVLTF. CDR3 bases: TGTGCCATCGTTCCCCAGGGGGCTGGGGCCAACGTCCTGACTTTC. The J gene is TRBJ2-6, the V gene TRBV10-3, with 7 positions matching TRBD1. J gave up 2 bases and V 8 bases, and 6 bases lay outside the gene matches. Per germline, CDR1 ENHRY and CDR2 SYGVKD. This CDR3 region has 15 residues.

V and J are TRBV6-6 and TRBJ2-6; a weak D match, TRBD1 (5 bases). Trimming pared 4 bases from V and 2 bases from J, leaving 9 bases between. The CDR3 has 15 residues. From germline, CDR1 is MNHNY and CDR2 SVGAGI (reference sequence). CDR3: CASSSTETGANVLTF. DNA of the CDR3: TGTGCCAGCAGTTCGACAGAAACTGGGGCCAACGTCCTGACTTTC.

The chain uses TRBV4-1 and TRBJ2-7; tentative D call: TRBD1 (6 bases). CDR1 is MGHRA and CDR2 is YSYEKL in the germline V gene. The CDR3 runs to 15 residues. Trimming removed 3 bases from V and 3 bases from J, with 15 bases in between. This CDR3 reads CASSHVPGTHYEQYF. Written as DNA, the CDR3 is TGCGCCAGCAGCCATGTCCCCGGGACACACTACGAGCAGTACTTC.

V and J are TRBV18 and TRBJ2-7; D is perhaps TRBD2 (6 bases). The CDR3 loop spans 14 amino acids. Deletions cut 4 bases from V and 2 bases from J, with 12 bases between. In germline, CDR1 is KGHSH, CDR2 LQKENI. The CDR3 loop reads CASSRSGLPYEQYF. For the CDR3, the DNA is TGTGCCAGCTCACGAAGCGGGCTACCCTACGAGCAGTACTTC.

This chain joins TRBV6-5 and TRBJ2-1; possibly TRBD2 for D (6 bases). The CDR3 is 14 amino acids. Germline-derived CDR1 and CDR2 are MNHEY and SVGAGI. With 0 bases removed from V and 4 bases from J, the gap between germline ends came to 7 bases. The CDR3 DNA reads TGTGCCAGCAGTTACTCGGGGAGGTACAATGAGCAGTTCTTC. Its translation is CASSYSGRYNEQFF.

The rearrangement links TRBV28 to TRBJ1-1; D uncertain. Germline V CDR1 and CDR2: MDHEN, SYDVKM. CDR3 size: 13 residues. Trimming cost V 6 bases and J 3 bases, with 11 bases left between them. The CDR3 region has the DNA TGTGCCAGCAGCCTCGGACTCGACACTGAAGCTTTCTTT. Its protein is CASSLGLDTEAFF.

V gene TRBV19 combines with J gene TRBJ1-1, with D unclear. The germline V and J ends were trimmed by 10 bases and 1 base, with 13 bases remaining between them. The CDR3 is 13 amino acids. The germline gives CDR1 LNHDA, CDR2 SQIVND (reference sequence). The CDR3 nucleotides read TGTGCCACACGGCGGCGGGAGAACACTGAAGCTTTCTTT. Translated: CATRRRENTEAFF.

This sequence joins TRBV2 and TRBJ2-3, with 10 bases identical to TRBD2. The CDR3 contains 16 residues. Germline values: CDR1 SNHLY, CDR2 FYNNEI. Trimming removed 6 bases from V and 5 bases from J; junction bases left unmatched: 11. CDR3 sequence reads: CASSRSAGGPVDTQYF. In DNA form, the CDR3 reads TGTGCCAGCAGCAGATCAGCGGGAGGGCCGGTAGATACGCAGTATTTT.

The V gene is TRBV7-2, the J gene TRBJ1-3; 7 nucleotides agree with TRBD1. Germline V gene data show CDR1 as SGHTA and CDR2 as FQGNSA. J lost 2 bases, V lost 5 bases, and 9 bases had no gene match. The CDR3 extends over 16 amino acids. The CDR3 DNA reads as TGTGCCAGCAGCACAAGACAGGGTGTACCTGGAAACACCATATATTTT. It encodes CASSTRQGVPGNTIYF.